The rows below give T cell receptor beta chains drawn from one sample of a study of cytomegalovirus exposure and HLA in healthy donors. TCRdb's table, derived via immunoSEQ multiplex PCR, lists solely in-frame clones and lacks some. The sample carries over 65,000 clones, around three quarters recorded once. The sequenced sample consisted of PBMCs. The receptors come from a man in his fifties or sixties in good health and CMV-seropositive. Each CDR3 is given with its conserved first and last residue. The D gene is left open where the match is weak. Clone size, where shown, is once, few, many, or a class for clones that have expanded.

TRBJ1-4 - once TRBV7-9 CASSLEAGEKLFF TGTGCCAGCAGCTTAGAGGCGGGAGAAAAACTGTTTTTT
TRBJ2-1 - - TRBV7-9 CASSWPRDPEGTEQFF TGTGCCAGCAGCTGGCCCCGGGACCCGGAGGGGACTGAGCAGTTCTTC
TRBJ1-5 - - TRBV2 CASSLTLNQPQHF TGTGCCAGCAGTCTCACCCTAAATCAGCCCCAGCATTTT
TRBJ2-3 - - TRBV2 CASSEGKTGSGTDTQYF TGTGCCAGCAGTGAAGGGAAAACAGGGTCAGGTACAGATACGCAGTATTTT
TRBJ2-1 - - TRBV5-6 CASSPTTGYNEQFF TGTGCCAGCAGCCCGACGACAGGCTACAATGAGCAGTTCTTC
TRBJ1-5 - - TRBV6-5 CASSEEQGQPQHF TGTGCCAGCAGTGAAGAACAGGGCCAGCCCCAGCATTTT
TRBJ1-5 - - TRBV5-4 CASSSGGSNQPQHF TGTGCCAGCAGCTCCGGGGGGAGCAATCAGCCCCAGCATTTT
TRBJ2-1 TRBD2 - TRBV4-1 CASSQDRTSGDNEQFF TGCGCCAGCAGCCAAGATAGGACTAGCGGTGACAATGAGCAGTTCTTC
TRBJ2-3 TRBD2 - TRBV5-4 CASSLPRASGRSQDTQYF TGTGCCAGCAGCTTGCCCCGGGCTAGCGGGAGAAGTCAAGATACGCAGTATTTT
TRBJ1-6 TRBD1 few TRBV7-9 CASSQGTGFYNSPLHF TGTGCCAGCAGCCAAGGGACAGGGTTTTATAATTCACCCCTCCACTTT
TRBJ1-3 - - TRBV6-1 CASSEKGGNTIYF TGTGCCAGCAGTGAAAAGGGGGGAAACACCATATATTTT
TRBJ2-4 TRBD2 - TRBV5-8 CASRSVGGNIQYF TGTGCCAGCAGGTCCGTGGGGGGGAACATTCAGTACTTC
TRBJ1-5 TRBD1 few TRBV19 CASSKGRGQGNQPQHF TGTGCCAGTAGTAAAGGTAGGGGACAGGGTAATCAGCCCCAGCATTTT
TRBJ1-1 TRBD1 - TRBV7-9 CASSPVPGQGRNTEAFF TGTGCCAGCAGCCCCGTCCCGGGACAGGGGCGGAACACTGAAGCTTTCTTT
TRBJ1-4 - - TRBV19 CASSIQRSNEKLFF TGTGCCAGTAGTATTCAACGGAGTAATGAAAAACTGTTTTTT
TRBJ2-7 - few TRBV27 CASSFERSYEQYF TGTGCCAGCAGTTTCGAGAGGTCCTACGAGCAGTACTTC
TRBJ1-4 TRBD1 few TRBV11-3 CASSSPGTGDEKLFF TGTGCCAGCAGCTCACCCGGGACAGGGGATGAAAAACTGTTTTTT
TRBJ2-7 - - TRBV29-1 CSVDGAYEQYF TGCAGCGTTGACGGAGCCTACGAGCAGTACTTC
TRBJ2-1 - - TRBV29-1 CRRGHLGFF TGCAGGCGGGGGCACCTCGGGTTCTTC
TRBJ2-1 TRBD2 - TRBV27 CASRGDSGAANEQFF TGTGCCAGCAGGGGGGATAGCGGGGCAGCTAATGAGCAGTTCTTC
TRBJ2-3 - - TRBV9 CASRAYRRGTDTQYF TGTGCCAGCAGAGCCTACCGCCGGGGCACAGATACGCAGTATTTT
TRBJ2-7 TRBD1 - TRBV25-1 CASSPKLGTGPYEQYF TGTGCCAGCAGTCCAAAGCTAGGGACAGGACCCTACGAGCAGTACTTC
TRBJ1-3 - - TRBV5-1 CASSLLNTIYF TGTGCCAGCAGCTTGCTGAACACCATATATTTT
TRBJ2-7 - - TRBV5-1 CASSLGQSTYEQYF TGCGCCAGCAGCTTAGGACAGAGTACCTACGAGCAGTACTTC
TRBJ1-5 - few TRBV23-1 CASSQCGLIRNQPQHF TGCGCCAGCAGTCAATGCGGGTTAATCAGGAATCAGCCCCAGCATTTT
TRBJ1-6 TRBD1 - TRBV5-6 CASSLAVGQGGVSPLHF TGTGCCAGCAGCTTGGCCGTCGGACAGGGGGGAGTTTCACCCCTCCACTTT